The clone carrying this TCR beta chain was seen a few times. The antigen is unknown. Libraries for TCRalpha and TCRbeta carried sample barcodes and unique molecular identifiers via 5'RACE. TCRdb reanalysed the 5' RACE reads using MiXCR and keeps one entry per CDR3 protein. Of 200,000 to 300,000 distinct CDR3 sequences in the sample, over 15% are singletons; the top ten hold 20% to 25%. The data belong to a study of T-cell memory formation after mild COVID-19. Across the study: Largely, TCR clusters stayed within a single donor. Study-level points and caveats: Nothing showed for sure that second-wave clones peaking on day 37 were SARS-CoV-2 specific.

This CDR3 comprises 12 residues. Germline V CDR1 and CDR2: SGDLS, YYNGEE. V dropped 4 bases and J dropped 6 bases, with 10 bases sitting between them. The sequence came from a young man who had mild COVID-19 (a few samples of this study predate the infection). Cell type and time point are not known. The chain has TRBV9 and TRBJ2-5; a possible D gene is TRBD2 (5 bases). Sequencing input: PBMCs or a T cell subset sorted from them (not recorded which). The CDR3 nucleotides are TGTGCCAGCAGCCCCACGGGGAAGACCCAGTACTTC. This sequence encodes CASSPTGKTQYF.